The 25 T cell receptor beta chains in this list originate from one sample, sequenced in a study of T cells in Graves' hyperthyroidism and ophthalmopathy. The TCR beta CDR3 regions underwent amplification using RNA transcripts as the source. TCR CDR3 underwent first-round RT-PCR with the HTBI primer set. TCRdb ran MiXCR on the multiplex PCR reads and lists one entry per CDR3 protein. The table shows about 400,000 distinct CDR3 sequences, with about 15% occurring only once. Sequencing used blood. These receptors all come from a woman in her twenties or thirties with Graves' hyperthyroidism.

The sample holds a few counts of this clonotype. V is TRBV19 and J is TRBJ2-2; D may be TRBD2 (6 bases). V shed 7 bases and J shed 4 bases, with 10 bases lying between them. The CDR3 covers 13 residues. CDR1 and CDR2 from the germline V gene are LNHDA and SQIVND (reference sequence). The DNA for the CDR3 is TGTGCCAGTAATCTAGCGCCCACCGGGGAGCTGTTTTTT. It yields the protein CASNLAPTGELFF.

This clonotype has ten or more counts. The gene calls are TRBV20-1 and TRBJ2-4, with a tentative D call TRBD1 (6 bases). Germline V gene data show CDR1 as DFQATT and CDR2 as SNEGSKA (reference sequence). There are 15 residues in the CDR3. Trimming shortened V by 5 bases and J by 0 bases, and 14 bases separated the two germline ends. CDR3 sequence: CSAGGSDLAKNIQYF. CDR3 bases: TGCAGTGCTGGGGGCAGTGACCTAGCCAAAAACATTCAGTACTTC.

The chain recombines TRBV29-1 with TRBJ2-5; 9 positions agree with TRBD1. Losses at the gene ends were 4 bases for V and 2 bases for J; bases not matched to a gene: 5. Germline-derived CDR1 and CDR2 are SQVTM and ANQGSEA. The CDR3 sequence is 14 residues long. The CDR3 nucleotides read TGCAGCGTTGGGCGAGGACAGGGGCAAGAGACCCAGTACTTC. It codes for CSVGRGQGQETQYF.

The V call is TRBV6-1, the J call TRBJ2-3; 9 bases line up with TRBD2. The CDR3 is made up of 18 amino acids. V dropped 8 bases and J dropped 3; count of bases not matched to a gene: 18. Germline V gene lookup returns CDR1 MNHNS and CDR2 SASEGT. DNA of the CDR3: TGTGCCAGCTTGGGCCCTCCCAAGCGGGAGGAGGGAACAGATACGCAGTATTTT. Residues: CASLGPPKREEGTDTQYF.

There are many counts of this clonotype. The chain recombines TRBV28 with TRBJ2-5; 13 nucleotides align to TRBD2. V trimming: 5 bases; J trimming: 3 bases; junction bases outside the gene matches: 9. CDR3 length equals 17 residues. Looked up from germline, CDR1 is MDHEN and CDR2 is SYDVKM. The CDR3 region has the DNA TGTGCCAGCAGTCATGGACTAGCGGGAGTGTTTGAAGAGACCCAGTACTTC. Protein sequence: CASSHGLAGVFEETQYF.

This clonotype was detected many times. The chain joins TRBV6-1 to TRBJ2-7; unclear D gene. Germline CDR1 MNHNS, CDR2 SASEGT. The CDR3 has 14 residues. With 6 bases removed from V and 1 base from J, the gap between germline ends came to 13 bases. The CDR3 nucleotides are TGTGCCAGCAGACCCCGCGGTACTTCCTACGAGCAGTACTTC. This codes for CASRPRGTSYEQYF.

This clonotype was observed many times. The chain recombines TRBV30 with TRBJ2-1; 9 bases map to TRBD1. Losses at the gene ends were 0 bases for V and 4 bases for J; bases not matched to a gene: 4. The CDR3 has 15 amino acids. Germline assignment: CDR1 GTSNPN and CDR2 SVGIG (reference sequence). The CDR3 coding sequence is TGTGCCTGGAGTGTTTCCGACAGGGGGTACAATGAGCAGTTCTTC. This codes for CAWSVSDRGYNEQFF.

This chain links TRBV12-3 or TRBV12-4 with TRBJ1-5; unclear D gene. The V gene lost 4 bases and the J gene lost 6 bases, with 10 bases spanning the gap. The CDR3 runs to 13 residues. As DNA, the CDR3 is TGTGCCAGCAGTTACGACAACCGTCAGCCCCAGCATTTT. Encoded protein: CASSYDNRQPQHF.

This clonotype appeared a few times. The chain has TRBV6-5 and TRBJ2-1; 7 bases map to TRBD2. The ends lost 2 bases at V and 2 bases at J; junction bases unmatched: 9. The length of the CDR3 is 17 residues. Germline V gene data show CDR1 as MNHEY and CDR2 as SVGAGI. The CDR3 DNA reads TGTGCCAGCAGTTACAGCCACCGGGACTACACCTACAATGAGCAGTTCTTC. It specifies CASSYSHRDYTYNEQFF.

The CDR3 DNA sequence: TGCAGCGGCTTATTGTTAACCGGGGAGCTGTTTTTT. Translating it yields CSGLLLTGELFF. The gene calls are TRBV20-1 and TRBJ2-2; D is uncertain. Germline V gene lookup returns CDR1 DFQATT and CDR2 SNEGSKA (reference sequence). The CDR3 covers 12 residues.

This clonotype was found a few times. The rearrangement links TRBV5-1 to TRBJ2-5, with D possibly matching TRBD2 (5 bases). V lost 2 bases to trimming and J lost 1 base, with 15 bases between them. The germline CDR1 and CDR2 sequences are SGHRS and YFSETQ. The CDR3 is made up of 16 amino acids. In nucleotides, the CDR3 is TGCGCCAGCAGCTTCCGGACTGGAAATTTCCAAGAGACCCAGTACTTC. Its translation: CASSFRTGNFQETQYF.

The sample holds many counts of this clonotype. This chain connects TRBV5-4 to TRBJ2-1; D ambiguous. This CDR3 region has 14 residues. In germline, CDR1 is SGHNT, CDR2 YYREEE (reference sequence). Trimming shortened V by 4 bases and J by 6 bases, and 14 bases separated the two germline ends. As DNA, the CDR3 is TGTGCCAGCAGCGCCCCACTAACCACCAATGAGCAGTTCTTC. Its translation: CASSAPLTTNEQFF.

V is TRBV20-1 and J is TRBJ2-1; 10 positions agree with TRBD1. CDR1 is DFQATT, CDR2 SNEGSKA, per germline (reference sequence). This CDR3 has 13 residues. The CDR3 bases are TGCAGGGTTGACAGGGGGCTCGACAATGAGCAGTTCTTC. Protein sequence: CRVDRGLDNEQFF.

This clonotype was picked up many times. V and J are TRBV9 and TRBJ1-3; 9 bases are shared with TRBD1. The CDR3 covers 13 residues. The V segment lost 1 base and the J segment 11 bases; nucleotides outside the gene matches: 4. Germline CDR1 and CDR2: SGDLS and YYNGEE. CDR3: CASSVLQGASIYF. Here the CDR3 DNA reads TGTGCCAGCAGCGTACTACAGGGGGCCTCCATATATTTT. The variable domain in full, with the rest retrieved from reference TRBV9 and TRBJ1-3, is DSGVTQTPKHLITATGQRVTLRCSPRSGDLSVYWYQQSLDQGLQFLIQYYNGEERAKGNILERFSAQQFPDLHSELNLSSLELGDSALYFCASSVLQGASIYFGEGSWLTVV.

The chain employs TRBV24-1 and TRBJ1-4, with 7 bases matching TRBD1. The CDR3 spans 12 residues. Germline CDR1 is KGHDR and CDR2 is SFDVKD. V was clipped by 9 bases and J by 7 bases; unmatched bases: 4. This CDR3 reads CATSRDSEKLFF. CDR3 sequence (DNA): TGTGCCACCTCCCGGGACAGTGAAAAACTGTTTTTT.

This clonotype was picked up a small number of times. This sequence joins TRBV3-1 and TRBJ1-1, with D unresolved. This CDR3 spans 14 amino acids. CDR1 and CDR2 (germline): LGHDT, YNNKEL (reference sequence). The germline V and J ends were trimmed by 4 bases and 1 base, with 10 bases remaining between them. CDR3 DNA: TGTGCCAGCAGCCGACGGCTAACGAACACTGAAGCTTTCTTT. It is translated as CASSRRLTNTEAFF. The full variable domain, its missing parts supplied by reference TRBV3-1 and TRBJ1-1, is DTAVSQTPKYLVTQMGNDKSIKCEQNLGHDTMYWYKQDSKKFLKIMFSYNNKELIINETVPNRFSPKSPDKAHLNLHINSLELGDSAVYFCASSRRLTNTEAFFGQGTRLTVV.

The table lists this clonotype with many counts. The chain uses TRBV2 and TRBJ2-5; TRBD2 might be the D (6 bases). V lost 2 bases, J lost 4 bases, and 11 bases lay in between. CDR3 length: 14 amino acids. The germline V gene encodes CDR1 SNHLY and CDR2 FYNNEI. In DNA, the CDR3 is TGTGCCAGCAGTGAAAGGCAGGGAGGAGAGACCCAGTACTTC. Amino acids: CASSERQGGETQYF.

The chain couples TRBV14 to TRBJ1-1; D is unresolved. The ends were cut back, 1 base at V and 1 base at J, with 10 bases in the middle. Germline-derived CDR1 and CDR2 are SGHDN and FVKESK. The CDR3 runs 15 residues. The CDR3 bases are TGTGCCAGCAGCCAAGGGTCAGCCAAGAACACTGAAGCTTTCTTT. Residues: CASSQGSAKNTEAFF. Full variable domain (outside the CDR3, taken from reference TRBV14 and TRBJ1-1): EAGVTQFPSHSVIEKGQTVTLRCDPISGHDNLYWYRRVMGKEIKFLLHFVKESKQDESGMPNNRFLAERTGGTYSTLKVQPAELEDSGVYFCASSQGSAKNTEAFFGQGTRLTVV.

The chain employs TRBV6-1 and TRBJ2-7; the D gene is possibly TRBD2 (5 bases). The germline CDR1 and CDR2 sequences are MNHNS and SASEGT. Trimming pared 4 bases from V and 6 bases from J, leaving 19 bases between. The CDR3 has 15 residues. The CDR3 loop reads CASSVMELRAGEQYF. CDR3 in DNA: TGTGCCAGCAGTGTAATGGAATTGAGGGCGGGCGAGCAGTACTTC.

This clonotype was seen at least ten times. This chain links TRBV10-3 with TRBJ2-5, with D unresolved. Looked up from germline, CDR1 is ENHRY and CDR2 is SYGVKD. V lost 6 bases, J lost 8 bases, and 10 bases lay in between. CDR3 size: 11 residues. The CDR3 sequence is CAIRYDETQYF. Written as DNA, the CDR3 is TGTGCCATCAGATATGATGAAACCCAGTACTTC.

This clonotype was counted ten times or more. The chain is built from TRBV28 and TRBJ2-7, with a tentative D call TRBD1 (6 bases). V lost 6 bases to trimming and J lost 5 bases, with 14 bases between them. Looked up from germline, CDR1 is MDHEN and CDR2 is SYDVKM. This CDR3 is built from 13 residues. CDR3 sequence: CASSTQGIHEQYF. The CDR3 coding sequence is TGTGCCAGCAGCACACAGGGTATCCACGAGCAGTACTTC.

The chain recombines TRBV7-2 with TRBJ2-2, with 11 bases fitting TRBD2. V shed 5 bases and J 5 bases; nucleotides not matched to a gene: 22. The CDR3 contains 21 residues. From germline, CDR1 is SGHTA and CDR2 FQGNSA. This chain's CDR3 is CASSRQGGRLAGYPGTGELFF. CDR3 bases: TGTGCCAGCAGCAGACAGGGCGGGAGACTAGCGGGATATCCTGGAACCGGGGAGCTGTTTTTT.

The chain links TRBV6-2 or TRBV6-3 to TRBJ1-4; no reliable D call. Germline V gives CDR1 MNHEY, CDR2 SVGEGT. This CDR3 comprises 15 residues. V was clipped by 0 bases and J by 2 bases, with 7 bases between them. The DNA of the CDR3 is TGTGCCAGCAGTTACTCGCGGGGTACTAATGAAAAACTGTTTTTT. Translation gives CASSYSRGTNEKLFF.

J is TRBJ2-3 and V is TRBV20-1, with 8 bases fitting TRBD2. With 0 bases clipped from V and 6 bases from J, the junction kept 8 bases outside the gene matches. Germline CDR1 reads DFQATT; CDR2 reads SNEGSKA (reference sequence). The CDR3 runs to 15 residues. The CDR3 sequence: CSARDPNGRGDTQYF. DNA of the CDR3: TGCAGTGCTAGAGATCCGAACGGGAGGGGTGATACGCAGTATTTT.

This clonotype was seen many times. The CDR3 DNA reads as TGCGCCAGCAGCGCGGGACAAATGACAGGCTCTGGGGATACGCAGTATTTT. Translating it yields CASSAGQMTGSGDTQYF. The chain links TRBV5-1 to TRBJ2-3, with D perhaps given as TRBD1 or TRBD2 (6 bases each). This CDR3 has 17 residues. Germline V gene lookup returns CDR1 SGHRS and CDR2 YFSETQ. V gave up 4 bases and J gave up 6 bases, with 24 bases separating them.